This T cell receptor beta chain was identified in a study of T-cell reconstitution after alpha-beta-depleted transplantation in children. Preparation of the TCRbeta library used unique molecular identifiers. TCRdb reanalysed the PCR reads using MiXCR and keeps one entry per CDR3 protein. The sample lists about 140,000 distinct CDR3 sequences, roughly 8.8% occurring once. This clonotype has ten or more counts. V lost 2 bases and J lost 5; bases outside the gene matches: 7. CDR1 and CDR2 (germline): DFQATT, SNEGSKA (reference sequence). There are 16 residues in the CDR3. The specimen was PBMCs, mostly from graft donor cells, collected 180 days after TCRalphabeta/CD19-depleted stem cell transplant. This receptor was obtained from a female patient aged 2-9 years who had a stem cell transplant for congenital amegakaryocytic thrombocytopenia, so the T cells may come from the graft donor. The chain uses TRBV20-1 and TRBJ2-1; 12 bases agree with TRBD2. CDR3 region: CSARSRRTSGNNEQFF. CDR3 DNA: TGCAGTGCTAGAAGCCGTAGGACTAGCGGGAACAATGAGCAGTTCTTC.